The rows below give T cell receptor beta chains drawn from one sample of a study of OX40 agonist ivuxolimab in advanced cancers. Assay: immunoSEQ multiplex PCR; the TCRdb copy retains only in-frame clones and omits some. The data show around 79,000 clones, with 92% seen just once and roughly a tenth held by the top ten. The material was CD4+ or CD8+ T cells sorted from blood, obtained in a trial of the OX40 agonist ivuxolimab. Receptors were obtained from an adult with an advanced solid tumor such as melanoma, head and neck, liver or kidney cancer. Both conserved end residues are part of each CDR3. The D gene is left open where the match is weak. Clone size is stated in some rows and not others, as once, few, many or a class when expanded.

TRBJ1-1	NA	NA	TRBV6-1	TGTGCCAGCAGTGATGGAACAGCTAACACTGAAGCTTTCTTT	CASSDGTANTEAFF
TRBJ1-6	NA	NA	TRBV5-1	TGCGCCAGCAGCTCCCGACAGGACCCCTCCTATAATTCACCCCTCCACTTT	CASSSRQDPSYNSPLHF
TRBJ1-2	NA	NA	TRBV9	TGTGCCAGCAGCGTCAACCCCGTTAGGGGCAACTATGGCTACACCTTC	CASSVNPVRGNYGYTF
TRBJ2-7	NA	TRBD2	TRBV5-1	TGCGCCAGCAGCTTGTCGCGGGGGGGCTCCTACGAGCAGTACTTC	CASSLSRGGSYEQYF
TRBJ2-3	NA	TRBD2	TRBV19	TGTGCCAGTAGTATTATGGGACTAGCGTCAGATACGCAGTATTTT	CASSIMGLASDTQYF
TRBJ2-6	NA	NA	TRBV12-5	TGTGCTAGTGGGCCGGGCGCGTCTAGCTCTGGGGCCAACGTCCTGACTTTC	CASGPGASSSGANVLTF
TRBJ1-1	once	TRBD1	TRBV10-3	TGTGCCATCAGTGAGGGGGGGACAGGGGCCACTGAAGCTTTCTTT	CAISEGGTGATEAFF
TRBJ1-2	NA	NA	TRBV7-8	TGTGCCAGCAGCTTAGACAGGACTGGCTACACCTTC	CASSLDRTGYTF
TRBJ2-1	NA	NA	TRBV7-9	TGTGCCAGCAGCTTAGAAGGCTCCTACAATGAGCAGTTCTTC	CASSLEGSYNEQFF
TRBJ2-1	NA	NA	TRBV11-1	TGTGCCAGCAAGGGCCCGACCGAGCAGTTCTTC	CASKGPTEQFF
TRBJ2-2	once	NA	TRBV19	TGTGCCAGTACCCTAAAGGGGGAGCTGTTTTTT	CASTLKGELFF
TRBJ2-3	NA	NA	TRBV7-2	TGTGCCAGCAGCTTAAGGCGGAGCTACACAGATACGCAGTATTTT	CASSLRRSYTDTQYF
TRBJ2-5	NA	TRBD1	TRBV7-9	TGTGCCAGCAGCTCCCGGGACAGGGGGGGAGAGACCCAGTACTTC	CASSSRDRGGETQYF
TRBJ1-2	NA	TRBD1	TRBV5-6	TGTGCCAGCAGCCCTGGGACAGGATATGGCTACACCTTC	CASSPGTGYGYTF
TRBJ1-2	NA	NA	TRBV11-3	TGTGCCAGCAGCTTACGGGGGGGCTATGGCTACACCTTC	CASSLRGGYGYTF
TRBJ1-1	NA	NA	TRBV30	TGTGCCTGGAGTGTACAAGTCGAACTCAACACTGAAGCTTTCTTT	CAWSVQVELNTEAFF
TRBJ1-5	NA	TRBD1	TRBV7-9	TGTGCCAGCAGCTCTGACAGGGCCCCCAATCAGCCCCAGCATTTT	CASSSDRAPNQPQHF
TRBJ2-1	NA	NA	TRBV9	TGTGCCAGCAGCGTAGGGGTAAATGAGCAGTTCTTC	CASSVGVNEQFF
TRBJ2-7	NA	NA	TRBV27	TGTGCCAGCAGTTTTTTAGAGGGTTACGAGCAGTACTTC	CASSFLEGYEQYF
TRBJ2-1	NA	NA	TRBV7-6	TGTGCCAGCAGCCCAGCTGTGGTTTTATACAATGAGCAGTTCTTC	CASSPAVVLYNEQFF
TRBJ1-5	NA	NA	TRBV6-4	TGTGCCAGCAGTTACTCGATCCAAACCCCGAATCAGCCCCAGCATTTT	CASSYSIQTPNQPQHF
TRBJ1-1	NA	NA	TRBV27	TGTGCCAGCAGTTTTTCCTGGTCAGCAGTTGGGAACACTGAAGCTTTCTTT	CASSFSWSAVGNTEAFF
TRBJ1-6	NA	NA	TRBV7-6	TGTGCCAGCAGCTTATCTCGCTTAGGGGCTAGTTCACCCCTCCACTTT	CASSLSRLGASSPLHF
TRBJ2-2	NA	TRBD2	TRBV5-6	TGTGCCAGCAGCGAAATACGGGGGGAGAGCACCGGGGAGCTGTTTTTT	CASSEIRGESTGELFF
TRBJ2-5	NA	NA	TRBV7-9	TGTGCCAGCAGCTTAGCGCCTGGGCGGGGCCAAGAGACCCAGTACTTC	CASSLAPGRGQETQYF
TRBJ2-7	NA	TRBD2	TRBV5-4	TGTGCCAGCAGCTTCCGGGGGGTCAACGAGCAGTACTTC	CASSFRGVNEQYF
TRBJ2-7	NA	NA	TRBV9	TGTGCCAGCAGCGCGGGGGACTCCGCATCCTACGAGCAGTACTTC	CASSAGDSASYEQYF
TRBJ2-1	NA	TRBD2	TRBV11-3	TGTGCCAGCAGCTCCGAAGCAAGCGGGGGGGCGAATGAGCAGTTCTTC	CASSSEASGGANEQFF